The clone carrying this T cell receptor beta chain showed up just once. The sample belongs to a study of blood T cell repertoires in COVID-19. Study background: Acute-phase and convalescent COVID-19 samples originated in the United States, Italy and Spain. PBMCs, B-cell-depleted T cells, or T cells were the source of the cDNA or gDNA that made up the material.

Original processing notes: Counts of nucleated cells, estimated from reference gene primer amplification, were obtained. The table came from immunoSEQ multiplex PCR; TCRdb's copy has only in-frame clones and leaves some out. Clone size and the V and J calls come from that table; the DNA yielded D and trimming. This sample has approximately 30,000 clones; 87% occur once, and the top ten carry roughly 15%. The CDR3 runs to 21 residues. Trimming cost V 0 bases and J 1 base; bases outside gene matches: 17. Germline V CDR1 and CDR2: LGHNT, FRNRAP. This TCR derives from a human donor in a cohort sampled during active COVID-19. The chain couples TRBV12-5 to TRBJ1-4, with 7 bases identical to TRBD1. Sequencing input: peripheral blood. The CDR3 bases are TGTGCTAGTGGTTTGGTCCGATCGGGACAGACCCGGTTGGGAACTAATGAAAAACTGTTTTTT. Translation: CASGLVRSGQTRLGTNEKLFF. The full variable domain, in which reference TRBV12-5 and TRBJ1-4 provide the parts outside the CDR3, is DARVTQTPRHKVTEMGQEVTMRCQPILGHNTVFWYRQTMMQGLELLAYFRNRAPLDDSGMPKDRFSAEMPDATLATLKIQPSEPRDSAVYFCASGLVRSGQTRLGTNEKLFFGSGTQLSVL.